This T cell receptor beta chain is drawn from a study of beta chain features in type 1 diabetes. Expressed TCRB transcripts were sequenced because the entire RNA isolate underwent reverse transcription. Assay: immunoSEQ multiplex PCR; the TCRdb copy retains only in-frame clones and omits some. The sample shows some 140,000 clones, roughly a tenth of them seen only once. V was clipped by 4 bases and J by 2 bases; unmatched bases: 6. The CDR3 consists of 16 residues. The germline V gene encodes CDR1 SGHVS and CDR2 FQNEAQ. V and J are TRBV7-8 and TRBJ2-1; TRBD1 matches 9 bases. The TCR comes from a man between 18 and 35 years old in good health. The source material was central memory CD4+ T cells from blood. The CDR3 sequence is CASSSTRDRAYNEQFF. The CDR3 DNA reads TGTGCCAGCAGCTCAACAAGGGACAGGGCCTACAATGAGCAGTTCTTC.